Shown below are 13 T cell receptor beta chains from a single sample sequenced in a study of OX40 agonist ivuxolimab in advanced cancers. Method: immunoSEQ multiplex PCR; TCRdb's copy keeps in-frame clones and lacks some. The sample lists 70,000 to 80,000 clones; around 91% were seen once. The starting material was CD4+ or CD8+ T cells sorted from blood, obtained in a trial of the OX40 agonist ivuxolimab. The source is an adult with an advanced solid tumor such as melanoma, head and neck, liver or kidney cancer.

The genes are TRBV2 and TRBJ1-1, with 9 bases lining up with TRBD1. Losses at the gene ends were 6 bases for V and 0 bases for J; bases not matched to a gene: 5. The CDR3 consists of 15 residues. The germline V gene has CDR1 SNHLY and CDR2 FYNNEI. The CDR3 spells CASRDRGYMNTEAFF. CDR3 nucleotide sequence: TGTGCCAGCAGGGACAGGGGCTACATGAACACTGAAGCTTTCTTT.

The V call is TRBV27, the J call TRBJ1-5; D unresolved. V was trimmed by 3 bases and J by 0 bases, leaving 12 bases between them. This CDR3 contains 16 residues. Germline CDR1 reads MNHEY; CDR2 reads SMNVEV (reference sequence). The CDR3 is CASSLTGLYSNQPQHF. CDR3 nucleotide sequence: TGTGCCAGCAGTTTGACCGGGCTCTATAGCAATCAGCCCCAGCATTTT.

The chain carries TRBV4-1 and TRBJ2-7, with 7 bases identical to TRBD1. This CDR3 comprises 14 residues. With V trimmed by 0 bases and J by 3 bases, 2 bases remained unmatched. Per the germline V gene, CDR1 is MGHRA and CDR2 is YSYEKL. Here the CDR3 DNA reads TGCGCCAGCAGCCAAGAGCCAGGGGGCTACGAGCAGTACTTC. Its protein is CASSQEPGGYEQYF.

The chain links TRBV4-2 to TRBJ2-5; 15 nucleotides line up with TRBD2. V shed 6 bases, J shed 4 bases, and the junction held 9 bases outside the gene matches. The CDR3 length is 17 residues. Germline loops: CDR1 LGHNA, CDR2 YNFKEQ. CDR3 sequence (DNA): TGTGCCAGCAGACCTACGCCGGGACTAGCGGGAGGAGAGACCCAGTACTTC. Translated, it gives CASRPTPGLAGGETQYF.

This rearrangement joins TRBV30 to TRBJ1-2; possibly TRBD1 for D (5 bases). The CDR3 is made up of 11 amino acids. V lost 5 bases and J lost 4, with 8 bases in between. Germline V gene sequence: CDR1 GTSNPN, CDR2 SVGIG (reference sequence). The CDR3 region is CAWGAAYGYTF. As DNA, the CDR3 is TGTGCCTGGGGGGCAGCCTATGGCTACACCTTC.

Only one count was recorded for this clone. This chain uses TRBV6-5 with TRBJ1-3; D is perhaps TRBD1 (6 bases). Germline V gives CDR1 MNHEY, CDR2 SVGAGI. Trimming pared 2 bases from V and 3 bases from J, leaving 14 bases between. The CDR3 is made up of 16 amino acids. CDR3 residues: CASSYGGRESGNTIYF. The CDR3 DNA reads TGTGCCAGCAGTTACGGGGGCAGGGAGAGTGGAAACACCATATATTTT.

V and J are TRBV10-3 and TRBJ2-7, with 14 positions matching TRBD2. The CDR3 length is 15 residues. The V and J ends lost 8 bases and 6 bases, in that order; junction bases with no gene match: 9. Per germline, CDR1 ENHRY and CDR2 SYGVKD. This CDR3 is CAIGLAGGSQGEQYF. DNA of the CDR3: TGTGCCATCGGACTAGCGGGAGGAAGTCAGGGCGAGCAGTACTTC.

This clone was observed a few times. This rearrangement joins TRBV19 to TRBJ1-4; no definite D call. There are 16 residues in the CDR3. Trimming took off 3 bases at V and 0 bases at J, with 11 bases between the two ends. CDR1 and CDR2 (germline): LNHDA, SQIVND (reference sequence). As DNA, the CDR3 is TGTGCCAGTAGTATGGCCGACATTGCAACTAATGAAAAACTGTTTTTT. This translates into CASSMADIATNEKLFF. The full variable domain, its missing parts supplied by reference TRBV19 and TRBJ1-4, is DGGITQSPKYLFRKEGQNVTLSCEQNLNHDAMYWYRQDPGQGLRLIYYSQIVNDFQKGDIAEGYSVSREKKESFPLTVTSAQKNPTAFYLCASSMADIATNEKLFFGSGTQLSVL.

The V gene is TRBV2, the J gene TRBJ2-4; TRBD2 matches at 10 bases. CDR1 and CDR2 (germline): SNHLY, FYNNEI. CDR3 length: 21 amino acids. The trim removed 5 bases at V and 3 bases at J, leaving 22 bases unmatched. The DNA for the CDR3 is TGTGCCAGCAGTAGAACTCCCGGCCTAGCGGGAGCCAACGGGGTCAAAAACATTCAGTACTTC. This sequence encodes CASSRTPGLAGANGVKNIQYF.

A few counts support this clone. V gene TRBV7-2 combines with J gene TRBJ1-4; D is unclear. Germline V lookup: CDR1 SGHTA, CDR2 FQGNSA. V was cut by 5 bases and J by 10 bases, with 14 bases left in between. CDR3 length: 13 residues. The CDR3 coding sequence is TGTGCCAGCAGCCCCACGTACGGTGGAAAACTGTTTTTT. Its translation is CASSPTYGGKLFF.

The gene calls are TRBV2 and TRBJ1-1, with unresolved D. This CDR3 is built from 13 residues. Germline CDR1 is SNHLY and CDR2 is FYNNEI. V dropped 4 bases and J dropped 0 bases, with 6 bases sitting between them. DNA of the CDR3: TGTGCCAGCAGTGTTACGGTGAACACTGAAGCTTTCTTT. Translated, it gives CASSVTVNTEAFF.

This chain uses TRBV7-6 with TRBJ2-3; 7 nucleotides match TRBD2. V gave up 1 base and J gave up 0 bases; unmatched junction bases: 7. CDR1 SGHVS and CDR2 FNYEAQ come from the germline V gene. This CDR3 is built from 17 residues. The CDR3: CASSLVASGTSTDTQYF. The CDR3 bases are TGTGCCAGCAGCTTAGTGGCTAGCGGCACTAGCACAGATACGCAGTATTTT. Drawing the rest from reference TRBV7-6 and TRBJ2-3, the complete variable domain is GAGVSQSPRYKVTKRGQDVALRCDPISGHVSLYWYRQALGQGPEFLTYFNYEAQQDKSGLPNDRFSAERPEGSISTLTIQRTEQRDSAMYRCASSLVASGTSTDTQYFGPGTRLTVL.

The J gene is TRBJ1-1, the V gene TRBV25-1; D might be TRBD1 (5 bases). The V gene's germline CDR1 is MGHDK and CDR2 SYGVNS. This CDR3 region has 14 residues. Trimming stripped 4 bases from V and 5 bases from J, with 14 bases between. For the CDR3, the DNA is TGTGCCAGCAGTGCCCGGTCGGGGGTAACTGAAGCTTTCTTT. Its protein product is CASSARSGVTEAFF.